This T cell receptor (beta chain) was recovered during a study of Graves' ophthalmopathy and Graves' hyperthyroidism. Regarding the study as a whole: Also, most clonotypes expanded in the thyroid above 0.001 frequency appeared in blood.

The authors amplified TCR beta CDR3 regions, and they did so from RNA transcripts for repertoire sequencing. Following a first-round RT-PCR that used HTBI primers, a second-round multiplex PCR was carried out. Each CDR3 protein gets one entry after TCRdb re-called the multiplex PCR reads with MiXCR. Among roughly 500,000 distinct CDR3 sequences listed, around 15% were seen once. This clonotype has a count of ten or more. No antigen is known for it. The V end was cut by 3 bases, the J end by 1 base, with 9 bases between. The CDR3 spans 14 residues. The germline gives CDR1 LNHDA, CDR2 SQIVND (reference sequence).

Sequenced material: blood. J is TRBJ1-1 and V is TRBV19; D may be TRBD1 (5 bases). This receptor was taken from a woman in her 30s with Graves' ophthalmopathy. The CDR3 loop reads CASSIQGTNTEAFF. The CDR3 DNA follows: TGTGCCAGTAGTATTCAGGGTACGAACACTGAAGCTTTCTTT.